This T cell receptor beta chain was sequenced during a study of T-cell reconstitution after alpha-beta-depleted transplantation in children. This clonotype was observed many times. A TCRbeta library incorporating unique molecular identifiers was prepared. A single record per CDR3 protein comes from TCRdb applying MiXCR to the PCR reads. Here the sample spans 600,000 to 700,000 distinct CDR3 sequences, approximately 16% being singletons. This CDR3 is built from 15 residues. Germline V gene data show CDR1 as SGHTA and CDR2 as FQGTGA. V was shortened by 1 base and J by 5 bases, with 11 bases between the two germline ends.

Here the sequenced sample was PBMCs from the stem cell graft donor, taken from the stem cell graft. This clonotype was sampled from a human donor who donated a stem cell graft to a child with acute myeloid leukemia. The chain joins TRBV7-3 to TRBJ2-2; a weak D match, TRBD2 (5 bases). In DNA, the CDR3 is TGTGCCAGCAGCTTAAATGGAGGAGGAACCGGGGAGCTGTTTTTT. This translates into CASSLNGGGTGELFF.